This T cell receptor beta chain was profiled in a study of CD8 T cells in ankylosing spondylitis. Study-level findings and limits: In ankylosing spondylitis blood, a motif of roughly eight highly homologous TCR beta variants appeared characteristic.

The CDR3 totals 12 residues. Germline-derived CDR1 and CDR2 are KGHDR and SFDVKD. Trimming shortened V by 1 base and J by 7 bases, and 3 bases separated the two germline ends. In this sample, this clonotype turned up a few times. Antigen: not known. Each CDR3 protein is one row after TCRdb ran MiXCR on the 5' RACE reads. The data contain hundreds of thousands of distinct CDR3 sequences, 25% to 30% of them singletons. This chain links TRBV24-1 with TRBJ2-2; D unresolved. The TCR originated in a male donor with ankylosing spondylitis. The material sequenced was blood, either unsorted or a sorted T cell fraction (not recorded which). The CDR3 loop is CATSDLRGELFF. DNA of the CDR3: TGTGCCACCAGTGATTTACGCGGGGAGCTGTTTTTT.